This T cell receptor beta chain is drawn from a study of blood T cell repertoires in COVID-19. Clones were read by immunoSEQ multiplex PCR, and TCRdb kept only the in-frame ones, dropping some. The sample lists a few hundred thousand clones; about 86% were seen once. The V gene end was trimmed by 5 bases and the J gene end by 4 bases; junction bases not matched to a gene: 8. Germline CDR1 and CDR2: MNHNY and SVGAGI (reference sequence). This CDR3 contains 16 residues. This chain links TRBV6-6 with TRBJ2-1; the match to TRBD2 covers 10 bases. The specimen sequenced was peripheral blood. The TCR comes from a person aged 70 to 85 with COVID-19, enrolled during active disease. This chain's CDR3 is CASSPPGTSVYNEQFF. The CDR3 bases are TGTGCCAGCAGTCCCCCCGGGACTAGCGTATACAATGAGCAGTTCTTC.